This TCR beta chain was found in a study of control samples from healthy donors and cancer patients. The protocol was immunoSEQ multiplex PCR, while the TCRdb copy is restricted to in-frame clones and leaves out a portion. The sample comprises approximately 170,000 clones, around nine tenths of which are singletons, and about 0.64% rests with the top ten. Trimming removed 3 bases at V and 2 bases at J, with 7 bases between. The CDR3 is 13 residues long. The germline V gene encodes CDR1 SGHRS and CDR2 YFSETQ. Material: blood. The J gene is TRBJ2-3, the V gene TRBV5-1; D gene ambiguous. This clonotype originated in a woman aged 30 to 39 in good health. The CDR3 region is CASSSGPTDTQYF. DNA for the CDR3: TGCGCCAGCAGCTCGGGCCCCACAGATACGCAGTATTTT.